The sample holds one count of the clone carrying this T cell receptor (beta chain). Its antigen is unidentified. Researchers built TCR beta libraries using quantitative 5'-RACE with molecular barcodes. MiXCR, run by TCRdb on the 5' RACE reads, gives a single entry per CDR3 protein. This table has some 330,000 distinct CDR3 sequences, 7% to 9% appearing once. V lost 4 bases to trimming and J lost 7 bases; unmatched junction nucleotides: 18. This CDR3 has 18 amino acids. The germline V gene encodes CDR1 MGHRA and CDR2 YSYEKL. This entry comes from a study of CD8 T cells in ankylosing spondylitis. Broader study findings: The study looked at matched synovial fluid samples from ankylosing spondylitis patients. Disease-linked clones were reported to be significantly enriched there. Disease-associated clonotypes exhibited CD8+ identity and were relatively infrequent in peripheral blood. About 8 highly homologous variants made up a TCR beta motif, and this motif appeared characteristic of ankylosing spondylitis blood. Existing reports had already noted some motif variants in reactive arthritis synovial fluid and blood.

Sequencing used blood, either unsorted or a sorted T cell fraction (not recorded which). The chain has TRBV4-1 and TRBJ2-1, with 8 bases identical to TRBD2. The clonotype comes from a male donor with ankylosing spondylitis. The CDR3 sequence: CASSLHVGEAGVGNEQFF. The CDR3 region has the DNA TGCGCCAGCAGCCTCCATGTTGGCGAAGCGGGAGTAGGAAATGAGCAGTTCTTC.